These 15 T cell receptor beta chains came from one sample sequenced in a study of shared clonotypes between healthy human individuals. Method: immunoSEQ multiplex PCR; TCRdb's copy keeps in-frame clones and lacks some. The repertoire holds some 2.1 million clones, with 93% as singletons. Naive CD8 cells, CD45RO-negative and positively selected for CCR7, excluded terminally differentiated effector memory CD45RA+ cells. The sequenced material came from naive CD8+ T cells from PBMCs. These receptors all come from a man aged 18 to 30 in good health. Some clones in this sample may be carry-over from other donors' samples.

The V call is TRBV4-3, the J call TRBJ1-1, with 7 bases fitting TRBD1. The CDR3 has 15 residues. Germline V lookup: CDR1 LGHNA, CDR2 YSLEER. V lost 0 bases and J lost 8; bases outside the gene matches: 9. CDR3 DNA: TGCGCCAGCAGCCAAGACCCTACTCTGGACAGGGAAGCTTTCTTT. Translating gives CASSQDPTLDREAFF.

This clone occurred once. The V and J genes are TRBV11-2 and TRBJ2-5; D is unresolved. This CDR3 has 13 residues. Looked up from germline, CDR1 is SGHAT and CDR2 is FQNNGV. V shed 3 bases and J shed 7 bases, with 12 bases lying between them. The CDR3 DNA reads as TGTGCCAGCAGCTTGGGCCCTACGGGGACCCAGTACTTC. Residues: CASSLGPTGTQYF.

The chain recombines TRBV15 with TRBJ1-4; D ambiguous. The germline V gene encodes CDR1 LNHNV and CDR2 YYDKDF (reference sequence). The V and J ends lost 5 bases and 8 bases respectively, with 15 bases between them. The CDR3 runs to 14 residues. The CDR3 DNA is TGTGCCACCAGCCCTGATCTGGGGTGGGAAAAACTGTTTTTT. Residues: CATSPDLGWEKLFF.

The chain uses TRBV5-6 and TRBJ1-5, with D possibly matching TRBD1 (6 bases). Germline V lookup: CDR1 SGHDT, CDR2 YYEEEE. The CDR3 spans 16 residues. V lost 4 bases and J lost 1, with 15 bases in between. DNA for the CDR3: TGTGCCAGCAGCCTTGGGGGCTTCGGGAGCAATCAGCCCCAGCATTTT. It specifies CASSLGGFGSNQPQHF.

V usage is TRBV7-3 and J usage is TRBJ2-7, with 7 bases matching TRBD2. V shed 1 base, J shed 6 bases, and the junction held 12 bases outside the gene matches. There are 16 residues in the CDR3. Germline values: CDR1 SGHTA, CDR2 FQGTGA. CDR3 region: CASSLRGSSGTGEQYF. For the CDR3, the DNA is TGTGCCAGCAGCTTAAGGGGGTCTAGCGGTACGGGCGAGCAGTACTTC. Complete variable domain (other parts from reference TRBV7-3 and TRBJ2-7): GAGVSQTPSNKVTEKGKYVELRCDPISGHTALYWYRQSLGQGPEFLIYFQGTGAADDSGLPNDRFFAVRPEGSVSTLKIQRTERGDSAVYLCASSLRGSSGTGEQYFGPGTRLTVT.

The genes are TRBV5-8 and TRBJ2-7, with 7 positions matching TRBD1. The germline V gene has CDR1 SGHTS and CDR2 YDEGEE. This CDR3 contains 14 residues. Trimming removed 4 bases from V and 4 bases from J; junction bases left unmatched: 8. The CDR3 DNA reads as TGTGCCAGCAGCAAAGGGGGACAGTCTTACGAGCAGTACTTC. Its translation is CASSKGGQSYEQYF. Full variable domain (remainder filled in from reference TRBV5-8 and TRBJ2-7): EAGVTQSPTHLIKTRGQQATLRCSPISGHTSVYWYQQALGLGLQFLLWYDEGEERNRGNFPPRFSGRQFPNYSSELNVNALELEDSALYLCASSKGGQSYEQYFGPGTRLTVT.

Worth noting for this clone: The sample holds other DNA sequences that translate to the same CDR3. CDR3 in DNA: TGTGCCAGTAGTATAGCGGAGAACACTGAAGCTTTCTTT. Translated, it gives CASSIAENTEAFF. The chain recombines TRBV19 with TRBJ1-1; D not certain. Looked up from germline, CDR1 is LNHDA and CDR2 is SQIVND (reference sequence). The CDR3 runs 13 residues. Trimming left V 1 base short and J 1 base short, with 4 bases between.

V gene TRBV19 combines with J gene TRBJ1-4; unclear D gene. V gave up 5 bases and J gave up 8 bases, with 12 bases separating them. CDR3 size: 13 residues. Germline V gives CDR1 LNHDA, CDR2 SQIVND (reference sequence). CDR3: CASSLGIDEKLFF. The DNA for the CDR3 is TGTGCCAGTAGTCTAGGTATCGACGAAAAACTGTTTTTT.

This chain links TRBV4-1 with TRBJ2-7; D tentatively fits TRBD1 or TRBD2 (5 bases each). The germline V and J ends were trimmed by 2 bases and 2 bases, with 10 bases remaining between them. The CDR3 contains 14 residues. In germline, CDR1 is MGHRA, CDR2 YSYEKL. The CDR3 loop reads CASSQSGTTYEQYF. In DNA form, the CDR3 reads TGCGCCAGCAGCCAATCGGGGACCACCTACGAGCAGTACTTC.

This chain links TRBV27 with TRBJ2-7; a weak D match, TRBD2 (5 bases). The germline CDR1 and CDR2 sequences are MNHEY and SMNVEV (reference sequence). The CDR3 sequence is 15 residues long. V lost 4 bases to trimming and J lost 3 bases, with 16 bases between them. CDR3 residues: CASSSIGLWGYEQYF. In DNA form, the CDR3 reads TGTGCCAGCAGTTCGATAGGACTGTGGGGCTACGAGCAGTACTTC.

The J gene is TRBJ2-7, the V gene TRBV11-2; 7 nucleotides match TRBD1. The CDR3 is 13 amino acids. The germline CDR1 and CDR2 sequences are SGHAT and FQNNGV. Germline trimming cut 4 bases from V and 4 bases from J; bases unmatched to any gene: 4. The CDR3 bases are TGTGCCAGCAGCTCGACAGGGTGGTACGAGCAGTACTTC. Protein: CASSSTGWYEQYF.

The chain carries TRBV28 and TRBJ1-5, with D possibly matching TRBD1 (5 bases). Per the germline V gene, CDR1 is MDHEN and CDR2 is SYDVKM. The V gene lost 6 bases and the J gene lost 5 bases, with 14 bases spanning the gap. The CDR3 runs to 14 residues. The CDR3 reads CASSPVQGDQPQHF. The CDR3 DNA sequence: TGTGCCAGCAGCCCGGTTCAGGGAGATCAGCCCCAGCATTTT.

The V gene is TRBV15, the J gene TRBJ2-1, with D possibly matching TRBD2 (5 bases). Germline lookup yields CDR1 LNHNV and CDR2 YYDKDF (reference sequence). This CDR3 contains 16 residues. Trimming took off 5 bases at V and 10 bases at J, with 24 bases between the two ends. The CDR3 DNA is TGTGCCACCAGCTCCCAATCCCCGCGGGCCAACCCGGAGCAGTTCTTC. Its translation is CATSSQSPRANPEQFF.

The gene calls are TRBV13 and TRBJ1-5, with no clear D. The V end was cut by 5 bases, the J end by 3 bases, with 8 bases between. The CDR3 extends over 13 amino acids. Germline V CDR1 and CDR2: PRHDT, FYEKMQ (reference sequence). CDR3 sequence: CASSPGPNQPQHF. CDR3 sequence (DNA): TGTGCCAGCAGCCCCGGGCCCAATCAGCCCCAGCATTTT.

The rearrangement uses TRBV10-3 and TRBJ1-1, with no clear D. Trimming stripped 5 bases from V and 1 base from J, with 11 bases between. The CDR3 length is 14 residues. The germline V gene has CDR1 ENHRY and CDR2 SYGVKD. CDR3 bases: TGTGCCATCAGTTTGGACGGACGGAACACTGAAGCTTTCTTT. This gives the protein CAISLDGRNTEAFF.